One and the same sample provided the 18 T cell receptor beta chains below, sequenced in a study of CD8 T cells in ankylosing spondylitis. TCRdb re-called the 5' RACE reads with MiXCR, one entry per CDR3 protein. The table includes hundreds of thousands of distinct CDR3 sequences, roughly 26% detected once. Sequencing was done on a sample of blood, either unsorted or a sorted T cell fraction (not recorded which). The receptors shown here come from a male donor with ankylosing spondylitis or in good health (not recorded which).

This clonotype has just a few counts. This rearrangement joins TRBV14 to TRBJ2-5; D gene unclear. CDR1 SGHDN and CDR2 FVKESK come from the germline V gene. CDR3 size: 16 residues. V lost 1 base and J 5 bases, leaving 17 bases between the germline ends. CDR3 nucleotides: TGTGCCAGCAGCCAAGGAAGTCAGTACCTCAGGGAGACCCAGTACTTC. Its translation: CASSQGSQYLRETQYF.

This clonotype was counted a few times. This chain connects TRBV20-1 to TRBJ2-5; the D gene could be TRBD1 or TRBD2 (7 bases each). From germline, CDR1 is DFQATT and CDR2 SNEGSKA (reference sequence). The CDR3 is 13 residues long. Between the trimmed V and J ends, which lost 3 bases and 5 bases, there was a span of 13 bases. CDR3 in DNA: TGCAGTGCTAGGGGAGGGGGCAGGGAGACCCAGTACTTC. Its translation: CSARGGGRETQYF.

This clonotype was seen many times. The rearrangement links TRBV5-1 to TRBJ2-1, with D tentatively TRBD2 (5 bases). The germline CDR1 and CDR2 sequences are SGHRS and YFSETQ. Trimming cost V 1 base and J 5 bases, with 13 bases left between them. The CDR3 runs to 15 residues. CDR3 in DNA: TGCGCCAGCAGCTTGATGCCGGGATCTCACAATGAGCAGTTCTTC. This encodes CASSLMPGSHNEQFF.

This clonotype came up many times. The CDR3 loop reads CASSLVGGGGASSEAFF. CDR3 coding DNA: TGTGCCAGCAGCTTAGTAGGGGGCGGGGGCGCAAGCTCTGAAGCTTTCTTT. V gene TRBV7-9 combines with J gene TRBJ1-1; TRBD1 agrees at 7 bases. Germline trimming cut 1 base from V and 6 bases from J; bases unmatched to any gene: 14. CDR1 and CDR2 (germline): SEHNR, FQNEAQ (reference sequence). This CDR3 has 17 amino acids.

The chain combines TRBV12-3 or TRBV12-4 with TRBJ2-1; D not certain. Trimming took 5 bases from V and 3 from J, leaving 20 bases between them. This CDR3 is built from 17 residues. Written as DNA, the CDR3 is TGTGCCAGCAGTGCCGTCTTTCGGTCCCAAAACTACAATGAGCAGTTCTTC. This encodes CASSAVFRSQNYNEQFF.

This clonotype was detected many times. The chain employs TRBV7-2 and TRBJ1-4; D not certain. The ends were cut back, 1 base at V and 8 bases at J, with 8 bases in the middle. The CDR3 is 13 amino acids. Germline V gene data show CDR1 as SGHTA and CDR2 as FQGNSA. The DNA for the CDR3 is TGTGCCAGCAGCTTAGGGTCGGGGGAAAAACTGTTTTTT. Translating gives CASSLGSGEKLFF.

This clonotype was picked up many times. This chain's CDR3 is CSATRTGLSNQPQHF. CDR3 nucleotides: TGCAGTGCTACTCGGACAGGGTTGAGCAATCAGCCCCAGCATTTT. J is TRBJ1-5 and V is TRBV20-1, with 8 bases that match TRBD1. There are 15 residues in the CDR3. Germline CDR1 DFQATT, CDR2 SNEGSKA (reference sequence). Unmatched junction bases numbered 6, after V lost 4 bases and J lost 1 base.

This clonotype was detected many times. J is TRBJ1-1 and V is TRBV5-1; D is undetermined. The V end lost 3 bases, the J end lost 5 bases, and 11 bases lay between the germline ends. This CDR3 is 13 amino acids long. Germline CDR1 and CDR2: SGHRS and YFSETQ. CDR3 DNA sequence: TGCGCCAGCAGCTCGGACGGACGAACTGAAGCTTTCTTT. The encoded protein is CASSSDGRTEAFF.

This clonotype was picked up many times. The gene calls are TRBV20-1 and TRBJ2-2, with a possible D match to TRBD2 (5 bases). Looked up from germline, CDR1 is DFQATT and CDR2 is SNEGSKA (reference sequence). The CDR3 runs to 14 residues. V lost 6 bases and J 3 bases, leaving 14 bases between the germline ends. For the CDR3, the DNA is TGCAGTGCCCCAAAGGACTTTTACACCGGGGAGCTGTTTTTT. Amino acids: CSAPKDFYTGELFF.

Ten or more counts support this clonotype. The chain joins TRBV7-2 to TRBJ1-6, with D unresolved. CDR3 length equals 14 residues. V gave up 2 bases and J gave up 7 bases, with 9 bases separating them. Germline V gene sequence: CDR1 SGHTA, CDR2 FQGNSA. CDR3 residues: CASSLLPWNSPLHF. For the CDR3, the DNA is TGTGCCAGCAGCTTATTACCGTGGAATTCACCCCTCCACTTT.

V is TRBV9 and J is TRBJ1-4, with D possibly TRBD1 on 6 matching bases. Trimming cost V 3 bases and J 6 bases, with 15 bases left between them. In germline, CDR1 is SGDLS, CDR2 YYNGEE. The CDR3 consists of 15 residues. CDR3: CASSATGHWDEKLFF. The CDR3 DNA is TGTGCCAGCAGCGCAACGGGACATTGGGATGAAAAACTGTTTTTT.

This clonotype was counted at least ten times. The gene calls are TRBV7-8 and TRBJ1-1; 9 bases fit TRBD1. The CDR3 has 15 residues. CDR1 and CDR2 (germline): SGHVS, FQNEAQ. V shed 5 bases, J shed 4 bases, and the junction held 8 bases outside the gene matches. The CDR3 region is CASSRQTGGFTEAFF. The CDR3 nucleotides are TGTGCCAGCAGCCGGCAAACAGGGGGCTTCACTGAAGCTTTCTTT.

This clonotype was found many times. The gene calls are TRBV5-1 and TRBJ2-1; no reliable D call. V dropped 2 bases and J dropped 1 base, with 10 bases sitting between them. This CDR3 contains 15 residues. Germline V gives CDR1 SGHRS, CDR2 YFSETQ. CDR3 residues: CASSFRSASYNEQFF. CDR3 DNA: TGCGCCAGCAGCTTTCGATCGGCTTCCTACAATGAGCAGTTCTTC.

This clonotype was counted ten times or more. The chain uses TRBV7-2 and TRBJ1-5; D is ambiguous. The V and J ends lost 2 bases and 5 bases respectively, with 7 bases between them. The CDR3 runs 13 residues. CDR1 and CDR2 from the germline V gene are SGHTA and FQGNSA. DNA for the CDR3: TGTGCCAGCAGCTTAATGAAAGATCAGCCCCAGCATTTT. Amino acids: CASSLMKDQPQHF.

This clonotype has a count of ten or more. This chain joins TRBV7-6 and TRBJ1-4; D is unresolved. The length of the CDR3 is 12 residues. Per germline, CDR1 SGHVS and CDR2 FNYEAQ. V gave up 5 bases and J gave up 7 bases, with 8 bases separating them. CDR3 sequence (DNA): TGTGCCAGCAGCCGTTGGCGTGAAAAACTGTTTTTT. Translation gives CASSRWREKLFF. Variable domain in full (rest from reference TRBV7-6 and TRBJ1-4): GAGVSQSPRYKVTKRGQDVALRCDPISGHVSLYWYRQALGQGPEFLTYFNYEAQQDKSGLPNDRFSAERPEGSISTLTIQRTEQRDSAMYRCASSRWREKLFFGSGTQLSVL.

This chain uses TRBV12-3 or TRBV12-4 with TRBJ1-5; D gene uncertain. Deletions cut 5 bases from V and 8 bases from J, with 10 bases between. The CDR3 runs 12 residues. CDR3 sequence (DNA): TGTGCCAGCAGTCTCCTTGGGGAGCCCCAGCATTTT. Amino acid sequence: CASSLLGEPQHF.

Comments on this clonotype: A clone one base away is much larger, so this may be a read error. Lacking the conserved final phenylalanine or tryptophan, this CDR3 likely reflects a read error. The chain couples TRBV7-9 to TRBJ2-1; D is uncertain. Germline CDR1 is SEHNR and CDR2 is FQNEAQ (reference sequence). The CDR3 is 15 residues long. Between the trimmed V and J ends, which lost 1 base and 5 bases, there was a span of 12 bases. The CDR3 is CASSLEGTADNEQFL. Here the CDR3 DNA reads TGTGCCAGCAGCTTAGAAGGCACGGCTGACAATGAGCAGTTCCTC.

This clonotype was recorded at least ten times. This CDR3 is CASSVAPQGETQYF. In nucleotides, the CDR3 is TGTGCCAGCAGCGTAGCTCCCCAGGGGGAGACCCAGTACTTC. The J gene is TRBJ2-5, the V gene TRBV9; TRBD1 might be the D (6 bases). The V end lost 0 bases, the J end lost 5 bases, and 11 bases lay between the germline ends. This CDR3 contains 14 residues. Germline CDR1 and CDR2: SGDLS and YYNGEE.